This record covers a single T cell receptor (beta chain). The sample is drawn from a study of OX40 agonist ivuxolimab in advanced cancers. The overall study: As their treatment, patients were administered ivuxolimab, an agonistic anti-OX40 (CD134) antibody. Patients were treated with intravenous ivuxolimab, dosed at 0.01 to 10 mg/kg and infused every 2 weeks. With a range of roughly 23 to 85, age averaged approximately 60 years, and around 80% were male.

Autoimmune disease history or systemic immunosuppression was exclusionary. Profiling relied on immunoSEQ multiplex PCR, and the TCRdb table lists in-frame clones only, not all of them. Among roughly 60,000 clones listed, about 88% were seen once. Sequences were derived from CD4+ or CD8+ T cells sorted from blood, sampled in a trial of the OX40 agonist ivuxolimab. The clonotype was recovered from an adult with an advanced solid tumor such as melanoma, head and neck, liver or kidney cancer.

CDR3 protein: CAWSVGGSGNTIYF. The CDR3 bases are TGTGCCTGGAGTGTCGGAGGATCTGGAAACACCATATATTTT. The chain couples TRBV30 to TRBJ1-3; D is uncertain. CDR1 and CDR2 (germline): GTSNPN, SVGIG (reference sequence). Deletions cut 0 bases from V and 1 base from J, with 7 bases between. CDR3 size: 14 residues.